This T cell receptor (beta chain) was documented in a study of T cell responses to AZD1222 COVID-19 vaccine. TCRdb's table, derived via immunoSEQ multiplex PCR, lists solely in-frame clones and lacks some. The sample lists roughly 120,000 clones; around 87% were seen once. Germline V CDR1 and CDR2: MNHEY, SMNVEV (reference sequence). Trimming stripped 5 bases from V and 7 bases from J, with 18 bases between. This CDR3 spans 15 amino acids. A word on this clone: What it binds is unknown.

Study-level results: The study found vaccine-associated CD4 TCRs spanning spike, dominant at 160-218 and 743-854. Seropositivity was recorded at baseline in only 6 or 7 AZD1222 recipients. Females made up more of the donors, who were largely white British, and clonal diversity may have come out too low. Two AZD1222 administrations were followed by greater Spike-specific TCR breadth and depth.

This sequence joins TRBV27 and TRBJ1-3; maybe TRBD1 (6 bases). The sample here was peripheral blood, taken 28 days after the second AZD1222 dose. This receptor was taken from an adult who received the AZD1222 COVID-19 vaccine. The chain's CDR3 is CASSPLQGDGNTIYF. Written as DNA, the CDR3 is TGTGCCAGCAGTCCCCTACAGGGTGACGGTAACACCATATATTTT.